The source of this T cell receptor beta chain is a study of blood T cell repertoires in COVID-19. Measured with immunoSEQ multiplex PCR; TCRdb has only the in-frame clones, and not every one. The table includes a few hundred thousand clones, about 90% detected once. Clinical histories supplied by participants themselves formed the basis of cohort assignment. The recovered donors of Cohort 3 showed two negative PCRs, clearance, or symptom resolution. From germline, CDR1 is LGHDT and CDR2 YNNKEL (reference sequence). J gave up 0 bases and V 6 bases, and 3 bases lay outside the gene matches. The CDR3 runs 15 residues.

The chain joins TRBV3-1 (or the pseudogene TRBV3-2) to TRBJ2-2; 8 nucleotides align to TRBD2. The origin of this receptor is a woman aged 25 to 39 who had recovered from COVID-19. Sequencing was carried out using PBMCs or T cells enriched from blood (not recorded which). As DNA, the CDR3 is TGTGCCAGCAGGAGTAGCGGGGCGAACACCGGGGAGCTGTTTTTT. Protein product: CASRSSGANTGELFF.